The present T cell receptor beta chain was sequenced within a study of T-cell reconstitution after alpha-beta-depleted transplantation in children. The table lists this clonotype with a few counts. Unique molecular identifiers were used to barcode this TCRbeta library. TCRdb processed the PCR reads anew with MiXCR; each CDR3 protein has one entry. The data hold 250,000 to 300,000 distinct CDR3 sequences, with almost 10% observed a single time. This TCR came from a human donor who donated a stem cell graft to a child with SCID. This sample comprised PBMCs from the stem cell graft donor, obtained from the stem cell graft.

CDR3 protein: CASSSLRGPRQETQYF. DNA of the CDR3: TGCGCCAGCAGCTCTTTAAGGGGACCGCGACAAGAGACCCAGTACTTC. This sequence joins TRBV5-1 and TRBJ2-5; D is possibly TRBD1 or TRBD2 (5 bases each). Per germline, CDR1 SGHRS and CDR2 YFSETQ. Trimming stripped 3 bases from V and 2 bases from J, with 17 bases between. CDR3 length: 16 residues.